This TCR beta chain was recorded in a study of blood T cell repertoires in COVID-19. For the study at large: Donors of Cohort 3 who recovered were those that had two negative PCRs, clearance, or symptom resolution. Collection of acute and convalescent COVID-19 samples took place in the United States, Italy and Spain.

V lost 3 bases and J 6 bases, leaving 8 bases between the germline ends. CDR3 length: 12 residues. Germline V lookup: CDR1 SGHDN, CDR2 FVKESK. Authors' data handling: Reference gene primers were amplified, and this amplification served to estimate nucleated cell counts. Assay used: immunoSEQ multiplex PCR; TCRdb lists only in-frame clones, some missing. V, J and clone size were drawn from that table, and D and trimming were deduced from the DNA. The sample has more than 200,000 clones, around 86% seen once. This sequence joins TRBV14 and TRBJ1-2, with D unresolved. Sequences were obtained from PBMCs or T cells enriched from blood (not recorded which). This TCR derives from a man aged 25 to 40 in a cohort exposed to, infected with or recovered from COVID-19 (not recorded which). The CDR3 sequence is CASSHNVDGYTF. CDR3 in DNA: TGTGCCAGCAGCCACAATGTAGATGGCTACACCTTC.